This TCR beta chain was documented in a study of cytomegalovirus exposure and HLA in healthy donors. Study-wide points: For most TCR sequences rarity was the rule, although some public TCRs occurred in many donors. Further analysis, carried out later, found HLA-associated TCR beta chains more clonally expanded than equally common other chains. CMV serostatus was the only recorded immune exposure for donors. Owing to their indistinguishability, certain V segments, notably TRBV6-2 and TRBV6-3, were excluded.

CDR1 and CDR2 (germline): MGHRA, YSYEKL. V trimming: 1 base; J trimming: 6 bases; junction bases outside the gene matches: 10. The CDR3 is 16 residues long. PCR was performed using 60 Vbeta and 13 Jbeta primers. Some clones are missing from TCRdb's copy, which holds only in-frame ones; the method was immunoSEQ multiplex PCR. This sample has around 170,000 clones; 81% occur once, and the top ten carry 1% to 1.5%. This clone occurred a few times. What it binds is unknown. The TCR originated in a man in his forties or fifties in good health and CMV-seropositive. The chain joins TRBV4-1 to TRBJ1-1, with TRBD1 identical over 8 bases. Specimen: PBMCs. The CDR3: CASSQGTGKLHPEAFF. The CDR3 nucleotides read TGCGCCAGCAGCCAAGGGACAGGGAAGTTACATCCTGAAGCTTTCTTT.